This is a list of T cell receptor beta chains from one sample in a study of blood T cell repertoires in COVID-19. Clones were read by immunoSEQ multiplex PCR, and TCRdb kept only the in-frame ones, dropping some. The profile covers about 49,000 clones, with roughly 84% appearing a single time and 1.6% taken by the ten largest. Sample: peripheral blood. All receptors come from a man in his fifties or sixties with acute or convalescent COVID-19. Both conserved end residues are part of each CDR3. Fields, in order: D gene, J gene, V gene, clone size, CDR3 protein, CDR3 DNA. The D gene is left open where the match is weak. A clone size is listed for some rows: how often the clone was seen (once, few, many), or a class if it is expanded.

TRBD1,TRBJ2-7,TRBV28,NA,CASRGDRGRWYEQYF,TGTGCCAGCAGAGGGGACAGGGGGCGCTGGTACGAGCAGTACTTC
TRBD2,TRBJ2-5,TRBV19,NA,CASSIDVSTSGGRYQETQYF,TGTGCCAGTAGTATAGATGTCTCGACTAGCGGGGGGAGATACCAAGAGACCCAGTACTTC
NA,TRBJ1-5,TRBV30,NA,CAWSRTARRGNQPQHF,TGTGCCTGGAGCCGGACAGCGAGACGGGGCAATCAGCCCCAGCATTTT
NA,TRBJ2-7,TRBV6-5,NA,CASSSDLGQPYEQYF,TGTGCCAGCAGTTCGGATCTCGGACAACCCTACGAGCAGTACTTC
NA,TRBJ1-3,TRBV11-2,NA,CASSSGLSGNTIYF,TGTGCCAGCAGCTCAGGTTTATCTGGAAACACCATATATTTT
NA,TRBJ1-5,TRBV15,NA,CATSRGWRESNSNQPQHF,TGTGCCACCAGCAGAGGTTGGAGGGAATCGAATAGCAATCAGCCCCAGCATTTT
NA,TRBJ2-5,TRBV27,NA,CASSLYGIQETQYF,TGTGCCAGCAGTTTATACGGTATCCAAGAGACCCAGTACTTC
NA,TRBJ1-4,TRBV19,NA,CATRVINRAAEKLFF,TGTGCCACGAGGGTGATAAATAGGGCCGCTGAAAAACTGTTTTTT
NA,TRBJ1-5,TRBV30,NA,CAWGADNQPQHF,TGTGCCTGGGGGGCAGATAATCAGCCCCAGCATTTT
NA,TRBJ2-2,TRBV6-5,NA,CASSYSTRTGELFF,TGTGCCAGCAGTTACTCGACTCGTACCGGGGAGCTGTTTTTT
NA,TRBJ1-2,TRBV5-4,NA,CASSLAGFYGYTF,TGTGCCAGCAGCTTGGCGGGATTCTATGGCTACACCTTC
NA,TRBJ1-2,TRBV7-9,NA,CASSLAGGKYGYTF,TGTGCCAGCAGCTTAGCGGGGGGAAAATATGGCTACACCTTC
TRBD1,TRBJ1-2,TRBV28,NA,CATPTGRGGGYTF,TGTGCCACCCCGACAGGGAGAGGTGGTGGCTACACCTTC
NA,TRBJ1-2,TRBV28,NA,CAASRYYGYTF,TGTGCCGCGAGCAGGTACTATGGCTACACCTTC
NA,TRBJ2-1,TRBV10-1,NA,CASSESSGMWFF,TGCGCCAGCAGTGAGTCGTCAGGAATGTGGTTCTTC
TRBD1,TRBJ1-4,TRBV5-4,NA,CASTSGQGFEKLFF,TGTGCCAGCACCTCGGGACAGGGTTTTGAAAAACTGTTTTTT
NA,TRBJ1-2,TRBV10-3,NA,CAIMPDYPGVLHGYTF,TGTGCCATCATGCCCGATTATCCGGGGGTCCTACATGGCTACACCTTC
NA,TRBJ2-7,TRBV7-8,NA,CASSPNRGGYEQYF,TGTGCCAGCAGCCCTAATCGGGGTGGTTACGAGCAGTACTTC
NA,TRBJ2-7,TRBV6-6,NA,CASSTGSSYEQYF,TGTGCCAGCAGTACAGGGAGCTCCTACGAGCAGTACTTC
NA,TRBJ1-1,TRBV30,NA,CAWSSRSTEAFF,TGTGCCTGGAGTTCCCGGAGCACTGAAGCTTTCTTT
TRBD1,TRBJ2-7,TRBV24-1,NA,CATSDSNRGRMYEQYF,TGTGCCACCAGTGATTCGAACAGGGGGCGCATGTACGAGCAGTACTTC
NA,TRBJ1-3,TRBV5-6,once,CASSLVGSSGNTIYF,TGTGCCAGCAGCTTGGTGGGGAGCTCTGGAAACACCATATATTTT